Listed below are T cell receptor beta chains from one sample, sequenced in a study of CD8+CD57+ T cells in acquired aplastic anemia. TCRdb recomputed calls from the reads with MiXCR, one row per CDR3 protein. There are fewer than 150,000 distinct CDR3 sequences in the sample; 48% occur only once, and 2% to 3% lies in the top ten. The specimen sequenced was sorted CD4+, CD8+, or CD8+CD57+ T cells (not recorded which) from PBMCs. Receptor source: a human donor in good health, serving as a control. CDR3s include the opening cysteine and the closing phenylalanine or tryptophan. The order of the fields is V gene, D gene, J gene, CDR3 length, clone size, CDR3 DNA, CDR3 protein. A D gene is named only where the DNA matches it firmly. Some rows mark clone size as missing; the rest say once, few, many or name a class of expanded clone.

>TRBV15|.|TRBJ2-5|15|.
TGTGCCACCAGCAGAGATTTGGGGACCCCAGGAACCCAGTACTTC
CATSRDLGTPGTQYF
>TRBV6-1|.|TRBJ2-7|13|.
TGTGCCAGCACGTCCCAGGCAGCCTACGAGCAGTACTTC
CASTSQAAYEQYF
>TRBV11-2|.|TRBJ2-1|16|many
TGTGCCAGCACCGATAGGACAGCCCCGCCCTACAATGAGCAGTTCTTC
CASTDRTAPPYNEQFF
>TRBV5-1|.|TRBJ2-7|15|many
TGCGCCAGCAGCTTCGATACGACTACCACCTACGAGCAGTACTTC
CASSFDTTTTYEQYF
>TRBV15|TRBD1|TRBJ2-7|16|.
TGTGCCACCAGCAGCCCTGCGGGACAGGGAGGTAGCGAGCAGTACTTC
CATSSPAGQGGSEQYF
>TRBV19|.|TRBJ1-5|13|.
TGTGCCAGTACGAAGTATAGCAATCAGCCCCAGCATTTT
CASTKYSNQPQHF
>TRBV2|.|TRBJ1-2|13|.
TGTGCCAGCAGTGAACAGGGTTCCTATGGCTACACCTTC
CASSEQGSYGYTF
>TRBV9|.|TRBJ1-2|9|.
TGTGCCAGCAGTGCCCGGGGCGCCTTC
CASSARGAF
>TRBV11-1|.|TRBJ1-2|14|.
TGTGCCAGCAGCCAAGATGGAGGTTATAATGGCTACACCTTC
CASSQDGGYNGYTF
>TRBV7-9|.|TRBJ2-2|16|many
TGTGCCAGCAGCCTCTCAGGGGACCGAAACACCGGGGAGCTGTTTTTT
CASSLSGDRNTGELFF